The clone carrying this TCR beta chain was recorded once. Its specificity is not known. The data were obtained in a study of cytotoxic CD8 clonotypes in ibrutinib-treated CLL. Notes on the study in general: Measured clonality at baseline was greater than in age-matched healthy donors and tracked with circulating CD8+ T-cell counts.

Sequencing was performed with immunoSEQ multiplex PCR; in TCRdb, only in-frame clones are kept and a portion is missing. The table shows about 27,000 clones, with 69% occurring only once. The CDR3 has 13 residues. Germline V lookup: CDR1 SGHNT, CDR2 YYREEE (reference sequence). V was clipped by 2 bases and J by 3 bases, with 8 bases between them. The sequencing here drew on PBMCs, taken after 24 months of ibrutinib treatment. V gene TRBV5-4 combines with J gene TRBJ1-1; D remains unclear. The clonotype originates from a human donor with chronic lymphocytic leukemia. The CDR3 loop is CASSLSRYTEAFF. CDR3 bases: TGTGCCAGCAGCTTAAGTAGGTACACTGAAGCTTTCTTT.